This T cell receptor (beta chain) comes out of a study of blood T cells in healthy people across ages. This clonotype has only one observation. Germline CDR1 reads SGHTA; CDR2 reads FQGNSA. This CDR3 contains 15 residues. Next came a second PCR, run for about 7 to 12 cycles, which used a sample-barcoded 5' primer along with a J-beta primer mix. From the 5' RACE reads, TCRdb called clonotypes with MiXCR, one entry per CDR3 protein. The table shows 550,000 to 700,000 distinct CDR3 sequences, with 25% to 30% occurring only once. The sequence came from a woman in her sixties or seventies in good health. Sequenced: blood. The chain links TRBV7-2 to TRBJ2-5; TRBD1 or TRBD2 may be the D gene (5 bases each). The J call may not be correct, given that the DNA end is closer to TRBJ2-7. The DNA of the CDR3 is TGTGCCAGCAGCATGGGGGTTTGGCTCTCCTACGAGCAGTACTTC. It codes for CASSMGVWLSYEQYF.